The source of this T cell receptor beta chain is a study of CD8 T cells in Susac syndrome. The RNA, about 0.45 to 1 ug, was put through reverse transcription using random hexamers. An immunoSEQ multiplex PCR generated amplified TCR beta CDR3 products spanning 54 Vbeta and 13 Jbeta. TCRdb re-called the immunoSEQ multiplex PCR reads through MiXCR, storing one row per CDR3 protein. This table has more than 95,000 distinct CDR3 sequences, over 85% appearing once. The CDR3 spans 13 residues. V was pared by 0 bases and J by 3 bases, with 6 bases between. CDR1 and CDR2 from the germline V gene are GTSNPN and SVGIG (reference sequence). This clonotype was seen a few times.

The material sequenced was CD8+ T cells from PBMCs. The chain is built from TRBV30 and TRBJ2-1; D remains unclear. The TCR originated in a human donor with Susac syndrome. The CDR3 region has the DNA TGTGCCTGGAGTGTGGACGGCTACAATGAGCAGTTCTTC. It codes for CAWSVDGYNEQFF. Filled out from reference TRBV30 and TRBJ2-1, the complete variable domain reads SQTIHQWPATLVQPVGSPLSLECTVEGTSNPNLYWYRQAAGRGLQLLFYSVGIGQISSEVPQNLSASRPQDRQFILSSKKLLLSDSGFYLCAWSVDGYNEQFFGPGTRLTVL.